A selection of T cell receptor beta chains follows, all from one sample in a study of response to subunit inactivated influenza vaccine. MiXCR, applied by TCRdb to the RT-PCR reads, yields one record per CDR3 protein. The repertoire holds 650,000 to 800,000 distinct CDR3 sequences, with less than 20% as singletons. Sequencing was performed on PBMCs from blood, taken 5 days after vaccination. These TCRs come from a man aged 50 to 59 who received an inactivated influenza vaccine. Both conserved end residues are part of each CDR3. The D gene is left open where the match is weak. Clone size is shown for a subset of rows, as once, few, many or a class of expanded clone.

>NA|TRBJ2-2|TRBD2|TRBV10-3
CAISEPAGTNTGELFF
TGTGCCATCAGTGAGCCAGCGGGAACGAACACCGGGGAGCTGTTTTTT
>few|TRBJ2-1|NA|TRBV5-1
CASFGYNEQFF
TGCGCCAGCTTCGGTTACAATGAGCAGTTCTTC
>many|TRBJ2-4|NA|TRBV29-1
CSVESGGPAKNIQYF
TGCAGCGTTGAATCTGGGGGCCCTGCCAAAAACATTCAGTACTTC
>few|TRBJ2-3|NA|TRBV11-2
CASSSLEQGRASSDTQYF
TGTGCCAGCAGCTCTCTTGAACAGGGTCGAGCTTCCTCGGATACGCAGTATTTT
>NA|TRBJ2-7|NA|TRBV29-1
CSVRGHNIYEQYF
TGCAGCGTTCGAGGACACAACATCTACGAGCAGTACTTC
>NA|TRBJ2-7|TRBD2|TRBV28
CASRSPGGGSYEQYF
TGTGCCAGCAGATCCCCTGGCGGGGGAAGTTACGAGCAGTACTTC
>few|TRBJ2-3|TRBD2|TRBV20-1
CSAIRLAGTTQYF
TGCAGTGCTATAAGACTAGCGGGTACTACGCAGTATTTT
>NA|TRBJ2-7|NA|TRBV20-1
CSASLPLGAHEQYF
TGCAGTGCTAGTCTCCCCCTCGGGGCACACGAGCAGTACTTC
>NA|TRBJ2-7|NA|TRBV4-2
CASSQEKRSYEQYF
TGTGCCAGCAGCCAAGAAAAGCGCTCCTACGAGCAGTACTTC
>few|TRBJ2-7|NA|TRBV7-2
CASSLEHGNSYEQYF
TGTGCCAGCAGCTTGGAGCACGGGAACTCCTACGAGCAGTACTTC
>NA|TRBJ2-4|NA|TRBV4-3
CASSQDARVGKNIQYF
TGCGCCAGCAGCCAAGACGCCAGAGTGGGCAAAAACATTCAGTACTTC
>NA|TRBJ2-1|NA|TRBV29-1
CSGDRSNEQFF
TGCAGCGGTGACAGGAGCAATGAGCAGTTCTTC
>NA|TRBJ1-6|NA|TRBV4-3
CASSPLGASPLHF
TGCGCCAGCAGCCCTTTGGGGGCTTCACCCCTCCACTTT